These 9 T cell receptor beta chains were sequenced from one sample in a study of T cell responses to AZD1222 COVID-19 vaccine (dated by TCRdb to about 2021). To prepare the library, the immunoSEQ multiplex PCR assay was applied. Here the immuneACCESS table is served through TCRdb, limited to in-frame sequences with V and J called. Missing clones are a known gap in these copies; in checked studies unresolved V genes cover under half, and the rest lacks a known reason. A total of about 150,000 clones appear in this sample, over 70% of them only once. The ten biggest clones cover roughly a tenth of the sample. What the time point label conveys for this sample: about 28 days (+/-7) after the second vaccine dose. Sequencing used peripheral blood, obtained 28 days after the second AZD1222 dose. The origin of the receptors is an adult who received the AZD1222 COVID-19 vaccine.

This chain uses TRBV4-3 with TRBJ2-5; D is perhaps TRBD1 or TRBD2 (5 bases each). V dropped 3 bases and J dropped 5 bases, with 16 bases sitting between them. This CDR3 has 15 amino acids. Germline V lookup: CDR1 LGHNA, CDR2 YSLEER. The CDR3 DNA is TGCGCCAGCAGCCACTATCGGGACCTCGCGGAGACCCAGTACTTC. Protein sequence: CASSHYRDLAETQYF.

The CDR3 is CASSLVLEGSEQFF. In nucleotides, the CDR3 is TGCGCCAGCAGCTTGGTACTAGAGGGATCTGAGCAGTTCTTC. The chain combines TRBV5-1 with TRBJ2-1; a weak D match, TRBD2 (5 bases). V lost 0 bases, J lost 9 bases, and 13 bases lay in between. Per germline, CDR1 SGHRS and CDR2 YFSETQ. There are 14 residues in the CDR3. The full variable domain, with the rest looked up from reference TRBV5-1 and TRBJ2-1, is KAGVTQTPRYLIKTRGQQVTLSCSPISGHRSVSWYQQTPGQGLQFLFEYFSETQRNKGNFPGRFSGRQFSNSRSEMNVSTLELGDSALYLCASSLVLEGSEQFFGPGTRLTVL.

In DNA form, the CDR3 reads TGTGGGGGGGGCCGTTCCACAGATACGCAGTATTTT. This translates into CGGGRSTDTQYF. The V call is TRBV30, the J call TRBJ2-3; D perhaps matches TRBD2 (7 bases). The CDR3 contains 12 residues. Germline CDR1 is GTSNPN and CDR2 is SVGIG (reference sequence).

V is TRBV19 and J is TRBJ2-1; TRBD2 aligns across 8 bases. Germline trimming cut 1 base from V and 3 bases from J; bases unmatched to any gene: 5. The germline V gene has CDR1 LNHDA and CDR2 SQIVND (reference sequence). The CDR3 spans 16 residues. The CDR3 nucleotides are TGTGCCAGTAGTATAGCGGCGGGAGGCAGCTACAATGAGCAGTTCTTC. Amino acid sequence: CASSIAAGGSYNEQFF.

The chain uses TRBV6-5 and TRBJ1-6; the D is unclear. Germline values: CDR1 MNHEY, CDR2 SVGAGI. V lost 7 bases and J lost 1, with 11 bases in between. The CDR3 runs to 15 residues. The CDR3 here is CASTTAGSYNSPLHF. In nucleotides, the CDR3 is TGTGCCAGCACCACCGCCGGTTCCTATAATTCACCCCTCCACTTT.

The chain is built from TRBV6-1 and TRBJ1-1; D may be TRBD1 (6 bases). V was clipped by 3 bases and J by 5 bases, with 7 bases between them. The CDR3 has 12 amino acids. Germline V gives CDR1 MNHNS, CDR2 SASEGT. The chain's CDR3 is CASSDRGTEAFF. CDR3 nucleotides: TGTGCCAGCAGTGACAGGGGAACTGAAGCTTTCTTT.

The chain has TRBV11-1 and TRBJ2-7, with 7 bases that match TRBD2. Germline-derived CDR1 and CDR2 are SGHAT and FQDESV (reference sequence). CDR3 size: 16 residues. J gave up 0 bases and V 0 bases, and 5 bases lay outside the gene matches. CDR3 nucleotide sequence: TGTGCCAGCAGCTTAGCGGCGGGAGATCTCTCCTACGAGCAGTACTTC. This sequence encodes CASSLAAGDLSYEQYF.

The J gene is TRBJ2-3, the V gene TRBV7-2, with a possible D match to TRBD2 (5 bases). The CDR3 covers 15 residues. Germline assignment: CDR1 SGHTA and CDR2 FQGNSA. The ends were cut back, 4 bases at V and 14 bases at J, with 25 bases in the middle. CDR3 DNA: TGTGCCAGCAGCTCCCCGGGGTCCCCCTGGAAGTTCCCGTATTTT. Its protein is CASSSPGSPWKFPYF.

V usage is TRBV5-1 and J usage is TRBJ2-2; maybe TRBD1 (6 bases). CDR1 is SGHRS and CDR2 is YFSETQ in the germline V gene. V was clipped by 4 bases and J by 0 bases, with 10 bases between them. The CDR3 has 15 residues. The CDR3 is CASSPWTANTGELFF. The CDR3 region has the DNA TGCGCCAGCAGCCCCTGGACAGCGAACACCGGGGAGCTGTTTTTT.